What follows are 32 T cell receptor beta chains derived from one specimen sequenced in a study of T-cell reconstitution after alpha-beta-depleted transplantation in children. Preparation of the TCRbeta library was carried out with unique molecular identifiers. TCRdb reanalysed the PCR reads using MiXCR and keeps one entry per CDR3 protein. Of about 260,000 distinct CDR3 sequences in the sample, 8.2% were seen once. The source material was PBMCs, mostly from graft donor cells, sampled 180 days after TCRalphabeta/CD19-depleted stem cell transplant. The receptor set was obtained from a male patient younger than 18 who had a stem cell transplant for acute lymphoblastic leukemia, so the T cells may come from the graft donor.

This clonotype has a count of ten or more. CDR3 sequence: CASSLSRNTEAFF. DNA of the CDR3: TGCGCCAGCAGCTTGTCGAGGAACACTGAAGCTTTCTTT. The chain couples TRBV5-1 to TRBJ1-1, with no clear D. CDR3 length equals 13 residues. Per germline, CDR1 SGHRS and CDR2 YFSETQ. Trimming shortened V by 1 base and J by 1 base, and 5 bases separated the two germline ends.

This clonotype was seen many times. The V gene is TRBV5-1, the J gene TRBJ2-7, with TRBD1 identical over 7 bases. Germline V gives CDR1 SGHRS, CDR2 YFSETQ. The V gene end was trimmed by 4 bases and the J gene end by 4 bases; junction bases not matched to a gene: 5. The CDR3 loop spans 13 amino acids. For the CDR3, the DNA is TGCGCCAGCAGCCAGGGACAGACTTACGAGCAGTACTTC. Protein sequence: CASSQGQTYEQYF. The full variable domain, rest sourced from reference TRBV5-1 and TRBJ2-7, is KAGVTQTPRYLIKTRGQQVTLSCSPISGHRSVSWYQQTPGQGLQFLFEYFSETQRNKGNFPGRFSGRQFSNSRSEMNVSTLELGDSALYLCASSQGQTYEQYFGPGTRLTVT.

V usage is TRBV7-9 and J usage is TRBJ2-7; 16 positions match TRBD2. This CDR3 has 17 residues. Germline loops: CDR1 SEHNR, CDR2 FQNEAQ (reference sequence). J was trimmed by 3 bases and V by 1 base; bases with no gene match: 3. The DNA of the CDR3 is TGTGCCAGCAGCTTAGGGGGACTAGCGGGAGGGATCTACGAGCAGTACTTC. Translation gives CASSLGGLAGGIYEQYF.

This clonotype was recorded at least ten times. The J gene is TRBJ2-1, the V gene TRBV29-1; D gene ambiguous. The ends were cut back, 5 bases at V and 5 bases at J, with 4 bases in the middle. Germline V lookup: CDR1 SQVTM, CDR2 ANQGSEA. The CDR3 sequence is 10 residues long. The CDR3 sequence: CSVNDNEQFF. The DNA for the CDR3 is TGCAGCGTTAATGACAATGAGCAGTTCTTC.

The CDR3 reads CASSQGFLGDTDTQYF. Written as DNA, the CDR3 is TGCGCCAGCAGCCAAGGGTTCCTCGGGGACACAGATACGCAGTATTTT. The chain is built from TRBV4-1 and TRBJ2-3, with TRBD2 as a possible D gene (5 bases). Trimming removed 1 base from V and 2 bases from J, with 13 bases in between. This CDR3 spans 16 amino acids. From germline, CDR1 is MGHRA and CDR2 YSYEKL.

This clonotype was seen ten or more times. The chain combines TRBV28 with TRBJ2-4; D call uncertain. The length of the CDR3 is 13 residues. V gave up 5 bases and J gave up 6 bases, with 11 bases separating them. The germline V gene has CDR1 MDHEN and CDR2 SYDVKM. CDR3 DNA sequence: TGTGCCAGCAGTGCCCGATTCACAAACATTCAGTACTTC. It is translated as CASSARFTNIQYF.

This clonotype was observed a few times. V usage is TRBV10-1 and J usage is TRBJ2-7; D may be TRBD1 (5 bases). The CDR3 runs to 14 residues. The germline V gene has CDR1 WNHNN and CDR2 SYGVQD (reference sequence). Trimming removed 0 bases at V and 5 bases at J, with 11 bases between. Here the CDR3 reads CASSESRGSHEQYF. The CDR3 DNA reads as TGCGCCAGCAGTGAGTCTAGGGGTTCCCACGAGCAGTACTTC.

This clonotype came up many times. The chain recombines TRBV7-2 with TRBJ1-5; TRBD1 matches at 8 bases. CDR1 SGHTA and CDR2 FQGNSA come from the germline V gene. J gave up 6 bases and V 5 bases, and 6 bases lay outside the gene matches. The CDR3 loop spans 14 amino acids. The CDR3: CASSQRQGLQPQHF. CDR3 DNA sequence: TGTGCCAGCAGCCAACGACAGGGGCTTCAGCCCCAGCATTTT.

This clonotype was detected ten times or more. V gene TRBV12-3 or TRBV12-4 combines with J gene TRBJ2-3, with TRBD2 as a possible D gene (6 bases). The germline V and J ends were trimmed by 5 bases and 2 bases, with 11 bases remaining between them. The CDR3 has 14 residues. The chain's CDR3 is CASSLGTFTDTQYF. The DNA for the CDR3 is TGTGCCAGCAGTCTAGGGACTTTCACAGATACGCAGTATTTT.

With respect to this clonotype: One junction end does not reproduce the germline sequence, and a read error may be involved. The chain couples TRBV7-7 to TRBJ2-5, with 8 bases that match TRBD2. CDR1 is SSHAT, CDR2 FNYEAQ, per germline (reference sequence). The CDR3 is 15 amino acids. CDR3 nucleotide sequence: TGTGCTAGCAGCTTTGCCAGCGGGAGTTCAGAGACCCAGTACTTC. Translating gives CASSFASGSSETQYF. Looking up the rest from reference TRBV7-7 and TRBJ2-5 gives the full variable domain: GAGVSQSPRYKVTKRGQDVTLRCDPISSHATLYWYQQALGQGPEFLTYFNYEAQPDKSGLPSDRFSAERPEGSISTLTIQRTEQRDSAMYRCASSFASGSSETQYFGPGTRLLVL.

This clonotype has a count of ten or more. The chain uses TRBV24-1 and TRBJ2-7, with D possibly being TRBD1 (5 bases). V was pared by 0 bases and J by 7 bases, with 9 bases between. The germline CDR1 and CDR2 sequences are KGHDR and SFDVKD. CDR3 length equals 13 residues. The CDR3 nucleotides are TGTGCCACCAGTGATTTGGCAGGGATGGAGCAGTACTTC. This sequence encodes CATSDLAGMEQYF.

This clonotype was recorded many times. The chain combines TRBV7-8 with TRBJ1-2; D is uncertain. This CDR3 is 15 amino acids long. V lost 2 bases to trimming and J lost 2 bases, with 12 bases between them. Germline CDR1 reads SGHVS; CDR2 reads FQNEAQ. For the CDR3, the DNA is TGTGCCAGCAGCTTAAGTCCGGACGGAAACTATGGCTACACCTTC. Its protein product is CASSLSPDGNYGYTF.

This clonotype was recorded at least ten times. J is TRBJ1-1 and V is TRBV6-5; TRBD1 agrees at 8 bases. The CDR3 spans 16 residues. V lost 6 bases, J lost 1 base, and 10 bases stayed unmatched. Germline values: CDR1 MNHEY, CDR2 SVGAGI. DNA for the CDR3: TGTGCCAGCAGCCGCCTCACCGGGACAGGGAACACTGAAGCTTTCTTT. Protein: CASSRLTGTGNTEAFF.

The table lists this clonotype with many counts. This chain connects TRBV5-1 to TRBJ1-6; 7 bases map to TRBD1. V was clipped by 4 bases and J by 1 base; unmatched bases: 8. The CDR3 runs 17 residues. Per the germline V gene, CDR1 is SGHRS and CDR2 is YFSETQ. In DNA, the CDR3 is TGCGCCAGCAGCATTTCAGGGGGATCGTCCTATAATTCACCCCTCCACTTT. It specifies CASSISGGSSYNSPLHF.

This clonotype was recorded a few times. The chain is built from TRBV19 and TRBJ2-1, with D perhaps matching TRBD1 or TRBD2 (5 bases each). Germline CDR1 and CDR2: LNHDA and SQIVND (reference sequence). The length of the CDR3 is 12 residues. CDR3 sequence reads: CAPQLGEHEQFF. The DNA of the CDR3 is TGTGCTCCCCAGCTGGGGGAACATGAGCAGTTCTTC.

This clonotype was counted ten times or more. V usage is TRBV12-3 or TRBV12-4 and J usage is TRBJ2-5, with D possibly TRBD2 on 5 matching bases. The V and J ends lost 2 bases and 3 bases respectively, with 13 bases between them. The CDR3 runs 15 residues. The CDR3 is CASSLRGPTEETQYF. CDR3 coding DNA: TGTGCCAGCAGTTTAAGAGGGCCCACAGAAGAGACCCAGTACTTC.

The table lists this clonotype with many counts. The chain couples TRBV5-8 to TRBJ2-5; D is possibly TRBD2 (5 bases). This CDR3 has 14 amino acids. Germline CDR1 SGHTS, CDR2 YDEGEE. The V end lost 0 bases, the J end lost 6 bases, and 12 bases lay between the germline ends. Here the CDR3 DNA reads TGTGCCAGCAGCTTGGCCCGGAGGATGCAGACCCAGTACTTC. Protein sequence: CASSLARRMQTQYF.

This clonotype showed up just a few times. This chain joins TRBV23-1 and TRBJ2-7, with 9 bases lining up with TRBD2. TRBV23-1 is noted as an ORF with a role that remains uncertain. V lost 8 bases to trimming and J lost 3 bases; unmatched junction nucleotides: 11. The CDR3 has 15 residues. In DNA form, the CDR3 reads TGCGCCAGCGTATTCAAGCGGGAGGCCAACTACGAGCAGTACTTC. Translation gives CASVFKREANYEQYF.

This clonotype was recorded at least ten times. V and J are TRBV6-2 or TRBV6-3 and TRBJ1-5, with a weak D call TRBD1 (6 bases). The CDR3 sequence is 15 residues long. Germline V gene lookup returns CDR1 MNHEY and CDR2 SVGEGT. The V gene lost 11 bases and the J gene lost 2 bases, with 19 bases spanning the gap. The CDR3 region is CAASLQQGGNQPQHF. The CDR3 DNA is TGTGCCGCATCTCTACAACAGGGTGGCAATCAGCCCCAGCATTTT.

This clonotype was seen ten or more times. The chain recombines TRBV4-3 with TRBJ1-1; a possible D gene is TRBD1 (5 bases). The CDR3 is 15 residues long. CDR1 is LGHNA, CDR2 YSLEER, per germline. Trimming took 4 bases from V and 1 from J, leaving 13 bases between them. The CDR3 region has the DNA TGCGCCAGCAGCCGGGGACTTTTAAAGAACACTGAAGCTTTCTTT. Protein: CASSRGLLKNTEAFF.

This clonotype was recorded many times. CDR3 DNA: TGTGCCAGCAGTTTGCGTCCACCCGGCTCTGGGGCCAACGTCCTGACTTTC. Translated: CASSLRPPGSGANVLTF. The chain joins TRBV27 to TRBJ2-6; D ambiguous. The CDR3 is made up of 17 amino acids. Germline V gene data show CDR1 as MNHEY and CDR2 as SMNVEV (reference sequence). V was clipped by 3 bases and J by 0 bases, with 12 bases between them.

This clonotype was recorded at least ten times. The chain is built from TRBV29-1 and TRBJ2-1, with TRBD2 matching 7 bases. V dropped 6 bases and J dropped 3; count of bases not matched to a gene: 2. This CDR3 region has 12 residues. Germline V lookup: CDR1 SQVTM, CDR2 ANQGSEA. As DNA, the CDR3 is TGCAGCGTGGGGGGGGACTACAATGAGCAGTTCTTC. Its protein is CSVGGDYNEQFF.

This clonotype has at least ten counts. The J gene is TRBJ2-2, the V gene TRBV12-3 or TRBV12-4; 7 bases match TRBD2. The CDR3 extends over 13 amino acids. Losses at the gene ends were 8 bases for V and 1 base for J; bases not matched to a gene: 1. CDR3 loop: CASRGENTGELFF. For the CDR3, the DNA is TGTGCCAGCCGGGGGGAGAACACCGGGGAGCTGTTTTTT.

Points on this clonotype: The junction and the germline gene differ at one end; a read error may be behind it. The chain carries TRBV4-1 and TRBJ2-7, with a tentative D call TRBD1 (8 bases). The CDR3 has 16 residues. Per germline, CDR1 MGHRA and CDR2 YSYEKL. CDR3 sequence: CASGPGGDRSSYEQYF. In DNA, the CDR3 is TGTGCCAGCGGCCCTGGGGGGGACAGGAGCTCCTACGAGCAGTACTTC.

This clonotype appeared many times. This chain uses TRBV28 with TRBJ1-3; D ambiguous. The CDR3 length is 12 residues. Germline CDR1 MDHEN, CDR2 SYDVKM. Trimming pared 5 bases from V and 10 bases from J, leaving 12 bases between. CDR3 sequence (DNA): TGTGCCAGCAGTAACCCGGTCGGGACCATATATTTT. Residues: CASSNPVGTIYF.

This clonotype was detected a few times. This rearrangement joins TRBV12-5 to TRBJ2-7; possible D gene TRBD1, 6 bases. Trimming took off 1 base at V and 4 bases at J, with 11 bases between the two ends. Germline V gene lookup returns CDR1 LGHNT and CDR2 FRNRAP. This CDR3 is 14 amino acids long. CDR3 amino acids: CASGLGRGVYEQYF. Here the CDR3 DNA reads TGTGCTAGTGGTTTGGGCAGGGGAGTGTACGAGCAGTACTTC.

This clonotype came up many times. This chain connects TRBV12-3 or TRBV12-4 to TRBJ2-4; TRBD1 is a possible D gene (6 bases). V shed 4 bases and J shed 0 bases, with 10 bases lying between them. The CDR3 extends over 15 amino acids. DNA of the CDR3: TGTGCCAGCAGTTCAGGGGTTCTAGCCAAAAACATTCAGTACTTC. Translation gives CASSSGVLAKNIQYF.

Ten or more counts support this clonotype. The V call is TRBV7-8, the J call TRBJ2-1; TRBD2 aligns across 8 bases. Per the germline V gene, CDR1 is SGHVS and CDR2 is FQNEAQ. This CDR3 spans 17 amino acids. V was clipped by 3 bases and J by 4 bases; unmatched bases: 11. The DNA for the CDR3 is TGTGCCAGCAGCTTGTCCCCCCGCACTAGCGGTTACAATGAGCAGTTCTTC. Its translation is CASSLSPRTSGYNEQFF.

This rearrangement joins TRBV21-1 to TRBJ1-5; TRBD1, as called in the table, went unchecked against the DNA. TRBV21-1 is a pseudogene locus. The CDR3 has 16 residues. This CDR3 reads CASSKTGTVSNQPQHF. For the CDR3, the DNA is TGTGCCAGCAGCAAAACAGGGACAGTGAGCAATCAGCCCCAGCATTTT.

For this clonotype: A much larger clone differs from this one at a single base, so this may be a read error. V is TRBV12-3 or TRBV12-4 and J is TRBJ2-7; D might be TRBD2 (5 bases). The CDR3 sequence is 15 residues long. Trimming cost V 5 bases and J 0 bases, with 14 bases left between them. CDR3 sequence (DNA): TGTGCCAGCAGTCTGGACGTCGGGAACTCCTACGAGCAGTACTTC. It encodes CASSLDVGNSYEQYF.

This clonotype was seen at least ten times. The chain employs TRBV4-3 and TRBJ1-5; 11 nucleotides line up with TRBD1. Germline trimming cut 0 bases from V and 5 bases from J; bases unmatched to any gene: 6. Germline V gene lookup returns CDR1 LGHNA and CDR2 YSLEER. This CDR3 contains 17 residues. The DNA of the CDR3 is TGCGCCAGCAGCCAAGATATAGGACAGGGGGCCCATCAGCCCCAGCATTTT. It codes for CASSQDIGQGAHQPQHF.

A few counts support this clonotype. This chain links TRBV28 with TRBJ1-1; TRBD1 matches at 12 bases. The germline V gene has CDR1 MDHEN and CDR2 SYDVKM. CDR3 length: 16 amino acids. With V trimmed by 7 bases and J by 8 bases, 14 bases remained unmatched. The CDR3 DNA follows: TGTGCCAGCATCGGGACAGGGGGCGTTTTTTCGTCAGAAGCTTTCTTT. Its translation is CASIGTGGVFSSEAFF.